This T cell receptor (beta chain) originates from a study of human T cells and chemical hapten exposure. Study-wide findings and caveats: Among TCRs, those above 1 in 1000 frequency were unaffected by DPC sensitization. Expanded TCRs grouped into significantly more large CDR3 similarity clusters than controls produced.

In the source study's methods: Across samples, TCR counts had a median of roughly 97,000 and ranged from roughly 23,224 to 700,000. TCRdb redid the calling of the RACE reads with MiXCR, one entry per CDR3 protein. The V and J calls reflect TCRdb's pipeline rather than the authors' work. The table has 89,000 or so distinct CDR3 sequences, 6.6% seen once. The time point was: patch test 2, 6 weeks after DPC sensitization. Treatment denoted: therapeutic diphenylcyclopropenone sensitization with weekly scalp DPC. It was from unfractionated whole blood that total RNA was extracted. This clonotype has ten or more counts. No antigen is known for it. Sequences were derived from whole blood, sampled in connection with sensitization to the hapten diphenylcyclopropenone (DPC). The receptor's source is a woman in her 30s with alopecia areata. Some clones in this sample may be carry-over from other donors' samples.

Here the CDR3 reads CATGGANEQFF. DNA for the CDR3: TGTGCCACCGGGGGCGCGAATGAGCAGTTCTTC. The genes are TRBV18 and TRBJ2-1, with D possibly called TRBD1 or TRBD2 (6 bases each). Trimming stripped 10 bases from V and 7 bases from J, with 11 bases between. CDR1 is KGHSH and CDR2 is LQKENI in the germline V gene. This CDR3 comprises 11 residues. Filled out from reference TRBV18 and TRBJ2-1, the complete variable domain reads NAGVMQNPRHLVRRRGQEARLRCSPMKGHSHVYWYRQLPEEGLKFMVYLQKENIIDESGMPKERFSAEFPKEGPSILRIQQVVRGDSAAYFCATGGANEQFFGPGTRLTVL.